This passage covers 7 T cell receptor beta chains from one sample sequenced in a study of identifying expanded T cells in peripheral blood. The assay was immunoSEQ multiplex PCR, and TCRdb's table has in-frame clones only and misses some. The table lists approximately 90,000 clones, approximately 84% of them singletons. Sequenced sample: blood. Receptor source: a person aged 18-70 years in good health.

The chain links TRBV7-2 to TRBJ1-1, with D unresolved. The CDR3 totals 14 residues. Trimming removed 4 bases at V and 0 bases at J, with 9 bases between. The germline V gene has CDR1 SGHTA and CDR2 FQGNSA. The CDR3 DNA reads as TGTGCCAGCAGCTCCGGACTTCTGAACACTGAAGCTTTCTTT. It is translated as CASSSGLLNTEAFF.

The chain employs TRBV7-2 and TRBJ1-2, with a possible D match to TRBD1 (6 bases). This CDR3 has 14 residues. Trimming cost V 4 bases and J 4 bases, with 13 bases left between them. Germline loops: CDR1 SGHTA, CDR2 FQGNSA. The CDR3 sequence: CASSSTSGAYGYTF. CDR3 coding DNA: TGTGCCAGCAGCTCGACTTCAGGGGCCTATGGCTACACCTTC.

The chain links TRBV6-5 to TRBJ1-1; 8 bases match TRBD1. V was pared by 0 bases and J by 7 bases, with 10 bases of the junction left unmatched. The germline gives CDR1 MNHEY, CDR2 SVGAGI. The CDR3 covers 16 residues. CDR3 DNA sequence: TGTGCCAGCAGTTACTCGGGACAGGTACAAAGCCTTGAAGCTTTCTTT. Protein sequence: CASSYSGQVQSLEAFF.

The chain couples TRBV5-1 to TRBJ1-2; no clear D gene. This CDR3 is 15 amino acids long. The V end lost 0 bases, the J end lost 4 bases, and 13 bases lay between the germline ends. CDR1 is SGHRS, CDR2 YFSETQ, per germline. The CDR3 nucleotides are TGCGCCAGCAGCTTGGCCGAGGGCGCAAGCTATGGCTACACCTTC. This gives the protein CASSLAEGASYGYTF.

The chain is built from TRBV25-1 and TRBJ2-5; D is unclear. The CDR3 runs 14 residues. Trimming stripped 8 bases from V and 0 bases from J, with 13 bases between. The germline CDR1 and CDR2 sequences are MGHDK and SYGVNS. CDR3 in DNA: TGTGCCAGCCGACCCCCCGGGCACCAAGAGACCCAGTACTTC. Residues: CASRPPGHQETQYF.

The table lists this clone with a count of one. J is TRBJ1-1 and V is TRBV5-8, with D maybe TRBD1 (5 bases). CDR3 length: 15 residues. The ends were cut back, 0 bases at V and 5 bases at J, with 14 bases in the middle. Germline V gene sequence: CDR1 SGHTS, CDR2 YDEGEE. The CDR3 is CASSLGEAGLTEAFF. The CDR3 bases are TGTGCCAGCAGCTTGGGGGAAGCAGGGTTGACTGAAGCTTTCTTT.

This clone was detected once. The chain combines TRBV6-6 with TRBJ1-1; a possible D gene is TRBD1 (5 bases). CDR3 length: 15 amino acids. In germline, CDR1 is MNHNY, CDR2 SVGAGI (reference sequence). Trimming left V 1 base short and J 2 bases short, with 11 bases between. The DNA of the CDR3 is TGTGCCAGCAGTTACTATACAGGTGCAAACACTGAAGCTTTCTTT. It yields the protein CASSYYTGANTEAFF.